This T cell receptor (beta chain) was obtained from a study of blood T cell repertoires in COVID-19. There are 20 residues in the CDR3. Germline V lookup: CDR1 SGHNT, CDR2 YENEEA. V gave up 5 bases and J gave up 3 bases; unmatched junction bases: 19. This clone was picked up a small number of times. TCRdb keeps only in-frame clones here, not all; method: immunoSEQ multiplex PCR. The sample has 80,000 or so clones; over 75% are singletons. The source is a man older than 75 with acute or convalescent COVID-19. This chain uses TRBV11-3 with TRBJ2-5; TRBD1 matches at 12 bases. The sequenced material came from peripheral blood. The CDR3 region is CASSLPGQGARDEIKETQYF. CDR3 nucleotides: TGTGCCAGCAGCCTCCCGGGACAGGGGGCGCGAGACGAAATTAAAGAGACCCAGTACTTC.